This TCR beta chain is drawn from a study of blood T cell repertoires in COVID-19. About the study: PBMCs, B-cell-depleted T cells, or T cells were the source of the cDNA or gDNA that made up the material.

This clone occurred once. Clones were read by immunoSEQ multiplex PCR, and TCRdb kept only the in-frame ones, dropping some. The sample lists roughly 230,000 clones; roughly 80% were seen once. This CDR3 has 15 residues. The V and J ends lost 2 bases and 4 bases, in that order; junction bases with no gene match: 7. Participant reports of clinical history set cohort assignment. Cohort 3 donors counted as recovered after two negative PCRs, clearance, or resolved symptoms. Sequencing input: PBMCs or T cells enriched from blood (not recorded which). The rearrangement uses TRBV5-3 and TRBJ2-7; 9 bases line up with TRBD1. TRBV5-3 is assigned to the ORF class and has an uncertain function. This receptor was identified in a man aged 50 to 59 who had recovered from COVID-19. This CDR3 reads CARSFRTGEGYEQYF. Here the CDR3 DNA reads TGTGCCAGAAGCTTCCGGACAGGGGAAGGATACGAGCAGTACTTC.